These 29 T cell receptor beta chains share one sample of origin, sequenced in a study of T cell repertoires in cytomegalovirus infection. TCRdb itself ran the reads through MiXCR, one entry per CDR3 protein. This table has about 180,000 distinct CDR3 sequences, roughly a sixth appearing once. What was sequenced was CD8+ T cells from PBMCs. The receptor set was obtained from a human donor in good health (CMV status not recorded). Some clones in this sample may be carry-over from other donors' samples.

This chain joins TRBV7-8 and TRBJ2-7; D could derive from TRBD1 or TRBD2 (5 bases each). Germline V gene data show CDR1 as SGHVS and CDR2 as FQNEAQ. V lost 5 bases and J 7 bases, leaving 15 bases between the germline ends. This CDR3 has 13 residues. CDR3 residues: CASSNGDLGEQYF. The DNA of the CDR3 is TGTGCCAGCAGCAATGGGGACCTGGGAGAGCAGTACTTC. The whole variable domain, remainder taken from reference TRBV7-8 and TRBJ2-7, is GAGVSQSPRYKVAKRGQDVALRCDPISGHVSLFWYQQALGQGPEFLTYFQNEAQLDKSGLPSDRFFAERPEGSVSTLKIQRTQQEDSAVYLCASSNGDLGEQYFGPGTRLTVT.

The V and J genes are TRBV28 and TRBJ1-5, with D possibly being TRBD1 (6 bases). V lost 6 bases to trimming and J lost 6 bases, with 21 bases between them. There are 16 residues in the CDR3. Germline CDR1 and CDR2: MDHEN and SYDVKM. The CDR3 sequence: CASRGDRRGNRQPQHF. CDR3 DNA sequence: TGTGCCAGCAGGGGAGACAGGCGGGGTAATCGTCAGCCCCAGCATTTT.

The chain uses TRBV29-1 and TRBJ2-5; no reliable D call. The CDR3 is made up of 14 amino acids. Germline V lookup: CDR1 SQVTM, CDR2 ANQGSEA. V was shortened by 1 base and J by 3 bases, with 12 bases between the two germline ends. The CDR3 DNA reads TGCAGCGTTGAAGGGTCGGTTGGCGAAGAGACCCAGTACTTC. This codes for CSVEGSVGEETQYF.

This clonotype was counted between two and nine times. DNA for the CDR3: TGTGCCAGCAGCCCCCGGACGTACCCCTACGAGCAGTACTTC. Its translation: CASSPRTYPYEQYF. This chain connects TRBV5-6 to TRBJ2-7; no clear D. The CDR3 consists of 14 residues. Trimming pared 4 bases from V and 2 bases from J, leaving 13 bases between. In germline, CDR1 is SGHDT, CDR2 YYEEEE.

This clonotype was detected a few times. The gene calls are TRBV19 and TRBJ2-1; D uncertain. The CDR3 is made up of 14 amino acids. Germline loops: CDR1 LNHDA, CDR2 SQIVND (reference sequence). Trimming left V 0 bases short and J 4 bases short, with 7 bases between. The CDR3 DNA sequence: TGTGCCAGTAGTATAGAGAGCCGATACAATGAGCAGTTCTTC. Translation gives CASSIESRYNEQFF.

This clonotype was detected only a few times. The J gene is TRBJ2-6, the V gene TRBV7-2; 8 bases line up with TRBD1. The V gene end was trimmed by 3 bases and the J gene end by 3 bases; junction bases not matched to a gene: 10. The CDR3 length is 18 residues. Looked up from germline, CDR1 is SGHTA and CDR2 is FQGNSA. CDR3 nucleotides: TGTGCCAGCAGCTTTTCGTCGACAGGGGAAGGTGGGGCCAACGTCCTGACTTTC. This codes for CASSFSSTGEGGANVLTF.

The chain has TRBV2 and TRBJ2-2; weak D call: TRBD2 (6 bases). CDR1 and CDR2 (germline): SNHLY, FYNNEI. The CDR3 extends over 18 amino acids. V was pared by 2 bases and J by 4 bases, with 20 bases between. The CDR3 sequence is CASSERRGQPSATGELFF. The CDR3 DNA is TGTGCCAGCAGTGAAAGGAGGGGCCAACCCTCAGCCACCGGGGAGCTGTTTTTT.

This clonotype was found a few times. The chain links TRBV7-3 to TRBJ2-5; 8 nucleotides align to TRBD2. This CDR3 has 17 residues. Trimming at V came to 1 base and at J to 4 bases, leaving 11 bases not matched to a gene. CDR1 and CDR2 (germline): SGHTA, FQGTGA. The CDR3 nucleotides are TGTGCCAGCAGCTTAAACCCTCAGCGGGGGCCAGGAGAGACCCAGTACTTC. Amino acids: CASSLNPQRGPGETQYF.

This clonotype appeared a few times. The chain is built from TRBV7-2 and TRBJ2-1; 9 bases line up with TRBD2. The CDR3 totals 16 residues. Germline CDR1 SGHTA, CDR2 FQGNSA. The trim removed 2 bases at V and 4 bases at J, leaving 6 bases unmatched. The CDR3 nucleotides read TGTGCCAGCAGCTTAAAGGCGGGGGGGCGTTACAATGAGCAGTTCTTC. It yields the protein CASSLKAGGRYNEQFF.

There are a few counts of this clonotype. The chain has TRBV5-1 and TRBJ1-1; 8 nucleotides match TRBD1. The CDR3 has 14 residues. V lost 0 bases, J lost 3 bases, and 1 base stayed unmatched. Looked up from germline, CDR1 is SGHRS and CDR2 is YFSETQ. CDR3 region: CASSLGQGHTEAFF. The CDR3 DNA reads as TGCGCCAGCAGCTTGGGACAGGGGCACACTGAAGCTTTCTTT.

This clonotype showed up just a few times. The gene calls are TRBV7-6 and TRBJ2-1, with D possibly being TRBD2 (7 bases). Germline CDR1 SGHVS, CDR2 FNYEAQ. The CDR3 contains 15 residues. Deletions cut 5 bases from V and 4 bases from J, with 15 bases between. The CDR3 protein is CASSRRGGSYNEQFF. The CDR3 DNA is TGTGCCAGCAGCCGGAGGGGGGGATCTTACAATGAGCAGTTCTTC.

The genes are TRBV2 and TRBJ1-1, with D maybe TRBD1 (5 bases). CDR1 and CDR2 from the germline V gene are SNHLY and FYNNEI. The CDR3 runs 14 residues. Trimming pared 2 bases from V and 2 bases from J, leaving 9 bases between. The CDR3 region has the DNA TGTGCCAGCAGTGAACTCGGACACAACACTGAAGCTTTCTTT. It codes for CASSELGHNTEAFF.

DNA of the CDR3: TGTGCCAGCAGTCGGACAGTTGAAGCTTTCTTT. Its translation: CASSRTVEAFF. The chain has TRBV12-3 or TRBV12-4 and TRBJ1-1; D might be TRBD1 (6 bases). V was shortened by 5 bases and J by 7 bases, with 8 bases between the two germline ends. The CDR3 extends over 11 amino acids.

The chain carries TRBV20-1 and TRBJ1-1; the match to TRBD1 covers 9 bases. V shed 0 bases, J shed 5 bases, and the junction held 16 bases outside the gene matches. CDR1 is DFQATT, CDR2 SNEGSKA, per germline (reference sequence). This CDR3 is built from 18 residues. The CDR3 DNA sequence: TGCAGTGCTAGAGATCGCGCCGGGACAGGGTATGAGAAAACTGAAGCTTTCTTT. It specifies CSARDRAGTGYEKTEAFF.

This chain uses TRBV12-3 or TRBV12-4 with TRBJ2-2; D gene unclear. Trimming shortened V by 6 bases and J by 4 bases, and 6 bases separated the two germline ends. The CDR3 has 12 amino acids. The CDR3 DNA sequence: TGTGCCAGCAGCTCCGCCACCGGGGAGCTGTTTTTT. Protein sequence: CASSSATGELFF.

This clonotype was counted a few times. CDR3 sequence reads: CASSLNQTRPDTIYF. In DNA form, the CDR3 reads TGTGCCAGCAGCTTAAACCAGACTCGCCCTGACACCATATATTTT. This chain connects TRBV7-4 to TRBJ1-3; D remains unclear. This CDR3 region has 15 residues. Trimming removed 2 bases at V and 8 bases at J, with 16 bases between. Germline V gene sequence: CDR1 SGHVT, CDR2 SQSDAQ.

This clonotype appeared a few times. The rearrangement links TRBV15 to TRBJ2-3; D remains unclear. Trimming left V 6 bases short and J 1 base short, with 14 bases between. The CDR3 runs 15 residues. Germline assignment: CDR1 LNHNV and CDR2 YYDKDF (reference sequence). CDR3: CATSQGPAGTDTQYF. CDR3 DNA: TGTGCCACCAGTCAAGGACCGGCGGGCACAGATACGCAGTATTTT. The full variable domain, with the rest looked up from reference TRBV15 and TRBJ2-3, is DAMVIQNPRYQVTQFGKPVTLSCSQTLNHNVMYWYQQKSSQAPKLLFHYYDKDFNNEADTPDNFQSRRPNTSFCFLDIRSPGLGDTAMYLCATSQGPAGTDTQYFGPGTRLTVL.

This chain uses TRBV5-6 with TRBJ2-1; 9 nucleotides align to TRBD1. V shed 0 bases and J 6 bases; nucleotides not matched to a gene: 10. The CDR3 has 17 residues. The germline V gene encodes CDR1 SGHDT and CDR2 YYEEEE. This CDR3 reads CASSLAETGGRRNEQFF. CDR3 nucleotide sequence: TGTGCCAGCAGCTTGGCCGAGACAGGGGGTCGTCGCAATGAGCAGTTCTTC.

This clonotype has more than one count but fewer than ten. The rearrangement joins TRBV7-3 to TRBJ1-2; perhaps TRBD1 as D (5 bases). CDR3 size: 14 residues. V was cut by 0 bases and J by 13 bases, with 18 bases left in between. CDR1 and CDR2 from the germline V gene are SGHTA and FQGTGA. Here the CDR3 DNA reads TGTGCCAGCAGCTTAACGTTGCAGGGTGGGCACCTCACCTTC. This translates into CASSLTLQGGHLTF.

This clonotype was seen only a few times. The chain is built from TRBV28 and TRBJ2-7, with 7 bases fitting TRBD1. The V gene end was trimmed by 2 bases and the J gene end by 7 bases; junction bases not matched to a gene: 2. Germline-derived CDR1 and CDR2 are MDHEN and SYDVKM. The CDR3 is made up of 12 amino acids. CDR3 DNA: TGTGCCAGCAGTTTAGCAGGGGGTGAGCAGTACTTC. Amino acids: CASSLAGGEQYF.

This clonotype was counted only a few times. The V gene is TRBV7-2, the J gene TRBJ1-4; 8 bases are a match to TRBD1. Germline CDR1 is SGHTA and CDR2 is FQGNSA. Trimming took 6 bases from V and 2 from J; bases not matched to a gene: 5. The CDR3 contains 15 residues. CDR3 amino acids: CASSPWTGTNEKLFF. The CDR3, as DNA: TGTGCCAGCAGTCCCTGGACAGGGACTAATGAAAAACTGTTTTTT.

The V gene is TRBV7-8, the J gene TRBJ2-1; weak D call: TRBD2 (6 bases). Trimming removed 4 bases at V and 6 bases at J, with 13 bases between. Germline assignment: CDR1 SGHVS and CDR2 FQNEAQ. The CDR3 loop spans 14 amino acids. The CDR3 loop is CASSSIADFNEQFF. CDR3 nucleotides: TGTGCCAGCAGCTCGATAGCGGATTTCAATGAGCAGTTCTTC.

At least ten counts were recorded for this clonotype. This chain joins TRBV12-3 or TRBV12-4 and TRBJ1-1; 7 bases map to TRBD1. V shed 5 bases and J 0 bases; nucleotides not matched to a gene: 6. The CDR3 covers 15 residues. In DNA, the CDR3 is TGTGCCAGCAGTCTAGAGGGACAGTTGAACACTGAAGCTTTCTTT. This sequence encodes CASSLEGQLNTEAFF.

The J gene is TRBJ2-2, the V gene TRBV2, with D tentatively TRBD1 or TRBD2 (5 bases each). Trimming pared 6 bases from V and 2 bases from J, leaving 10 bases between. This CDR3 spans 14 amino acids. From germline, CDR1 is SNHLY and CDR2 FYNNEI. CDR3 region: CASRSGGNTGELFF. Here the CDR3 DNA reads TGTGCCAGCAGATCTGGGGGAAACACCGGGGAGCTGTTTTTT.

This clonotype occurred a few times. This rearrangement joins TRBV7-6 to TRBJ1-4, with D perhaps TRBD1 (6 bases). The CDR3 contains 15 residues. Germline assignment: CDR1 SGHVS and CDR2 FNYEAQ. V lost 4 bases, J lost 4 bases, and 13 bases lay in between. For the CDR3, the DNA is TGTGCCAGCAGCTCCCCACAGGGAGGTAATGAAAAACTGTTTTTT. It encodes CASSSPQGGNEKLFF.

Only a few counts were recorded for this clonotype. In DNA form, the CDR3 reads TGTGCCAGCAGCTTAGCTGGGACTAGTCAAGAGACCCAGTACTTC. Translated, it gives CASSLAGTSQETQYF. The chain employs TRBV7-9 and TRBJ2-5, with TRBD2 matching 8 bases. V lost 0 bases and J lost 2; bases outside the gene matches: 2. Germline CDR1 reads SEHNR; CDR2 reads FQNEAQ (reference sequence). The CDR3 has 15 residues.

This clonotype occurred a few times. This sequence joins TRBV12-3 or TRBV12-4 and TRBJ2-2; D is unclear. This CDR3 spans 12 amino acids. V was pared by 7 bases and J by 6 bases, with 9 bases between. The CDR3 region is CASTPGSGELFF. CDR3 coding DNA: TGTGCCAGCACCCCGGGTTCCGGGGAGCTGTTTTTT.

This sequence joins TRBV12-3 or TRBV12-4 and TRBJ2-3, with 8 bases matching TRBD2. V shed 4 bases and J 1 base; nucleotides not matched to a gene: 1. The CDR3 is 14 amino acids. CDR3 loop: CASSSAGGTDTQYF. CDR3 DNA sequence: TGTGCCAGCAGTTCAGCGGGGGGCACAGATACGCAGTATTTT.

The V call is TRBV4-3, the J call TRBJ2-7, with 7 bases identical to TRBD1. The CDR3 extends over 15 amino acids. Trimming removed 0 bases from V and 2 bases from J; junction bases left unmatched: 4. The germline CDR1 and CDR2 sequences are LGHNA and YSLEER. The CDR3 bases are TGCGCCAGCAGCCAAGATTATCAGGGGGCCTACGAGCAGTACTTC. This gives the protein CASSQDYQGAYEQYF.